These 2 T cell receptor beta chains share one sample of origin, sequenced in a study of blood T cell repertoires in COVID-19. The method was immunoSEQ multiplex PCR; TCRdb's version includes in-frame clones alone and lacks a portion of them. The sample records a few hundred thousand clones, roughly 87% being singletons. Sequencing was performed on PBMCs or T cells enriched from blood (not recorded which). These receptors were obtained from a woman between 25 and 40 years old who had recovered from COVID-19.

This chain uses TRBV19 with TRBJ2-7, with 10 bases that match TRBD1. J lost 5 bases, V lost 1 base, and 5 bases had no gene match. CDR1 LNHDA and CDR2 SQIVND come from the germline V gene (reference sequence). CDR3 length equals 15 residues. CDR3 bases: TGTGCCAGTAGTATAGTTGGGACAGGGGTCAACGAGCAGTACTTC. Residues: CASSIVGTGVNEQYF. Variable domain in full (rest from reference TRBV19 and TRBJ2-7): DGGITQSPKYLFRKEGQNVTLSCEQNLNHDAMYWYRQDPGQGLRLIYYSQIVNDFQKGDIAEGYSVSREKKESFPLTVTSAQKNPTAFYLCASSIVGTGVNEQYFGPGTRLTVT.

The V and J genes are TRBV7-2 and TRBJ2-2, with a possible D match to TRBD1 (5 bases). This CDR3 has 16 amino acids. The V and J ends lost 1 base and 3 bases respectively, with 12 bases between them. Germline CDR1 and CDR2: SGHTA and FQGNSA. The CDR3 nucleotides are TGTGCCAGCAGCTTAGTGGCAGGGATGGACACCGGGGAGCTGTTTTTT. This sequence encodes CASSLVAGMDTGELFF.